These T cell receptor beta chains were read from a single sample in a study of T-cell memory formation after mild COVID-19. TCRdb re-called the 5' RACE reads through MiXCR, storing one row per CDR3 protein. The sample carries under 250,000 distinct CDR3 sequences, just over 9.5% recorded once. Sample: PBMCs or a T cell subset sorted from them (not recorded which). These receptors came from a man between 18 and 35 years old who had mild COVID-19 (a few samples of this study predate the infection). Cell type and time point are not known. Each CDR3 is given with its conserved first and last residue. Each record gives: D gene, V gene, J gene, clone size, CDR3 protein, CDR3 DNA. D genes are given only for firm matches. The size of a clone is reported for some rows only, either as once, few or many, or as a class for expanded clones.

>NA|TRBV5-1|TRBJ1-2|NA
CASSPGGARINGYTF
TGCGCCAGCTCCCCGGGGGGCGCCAGGATTAATGGCTACACCTTC
>NA|TRBV15|TRBJ2-5|many
CATSSLGGETQYF
TGTGCCACCAGCAGTTTAGGGGGGGAGACCCAGTACTTC
>TRBD1|TRBV4-1|TRBJ1-6|NA
CASSLGQGISPLHF
TGCGCCAGCAGCCTGGGACAGGGAATTTCACCCCTCCACTTT
>TRBD1|TRBV12-3/TRBV12-4|TRBJ2-1|few
CASRGTAYNEQFF
TGTGCCAGCAGAGGGACAGCTTACAATGAGCAGTTCTTC
>NA|TRBV9|TRBJ2-3|few
CASSVDVFTDTQYF
TGTGCCAGCAGCGTAGATGTGTTCACAGATACGCAGTATTTT
>NA|TRBV3-1|TRBJ1-5|NA
CASSQVVGNQPQHF
TGTGCCAGCAGCCAGGTAGTGGGCAATCAGCCCCAGCATTTT
>NA|TRBV6-1|TRBJ2-1|few
CASNEGFGYNEQFF
TGTGCCAGCAATGAGGGCTTTGGCTACAATGAGCAGTTCTTC
>TRBD1|TRBV29-1|TRBJ1-1|NA
CSVEEETGDTEAFF
TGCAGCGTTGAGGAGGAAACAGGGGACACTGAAGCTTTCTTT
>NA|TRBV6-5|TRBJ2-7|few
CASSYSVREGVYEQYF
TGTGCCAGCAGTTACTCGGTCCGAGAGGGGGTATACGAGCAGTACTTC
>NA|TRBV7-9|TRBJ2-1|many
CASSPGGSLYNEQFF
TGTGCCAGCTCCCCGGGGGGCAGCCTTTACAATGAGCAGTTCTTC
>NA|TRBV5-1|TRBJ2-2|many
CASSFQQGSGELFF
TGCGCCAGCAGCTTCCAACAGGGCTCCGGGGAGCTGTTTTTT
>NA|TRBV5-1|TRBJ1-3|few
CASSQGTPGNTIYF
TGCGCCAGCAGTCAGGGAACTCCTGGAAACACCATATATTTT
>TRBD2|TRBV20-1|TRBJ2-1|NA
CSARPGVGRGGNEQFF
TGCAGTGCTAGACCAGGCGTGGGGAGGGGCGGGAATGAGCAGTTCTTC
>NA|TRBV2|TRBJ1-3|NA
CASSDGNTIYF
TGTGCCAGCAGTGATGGAAACACCATATATTTT
>TRBD1|TRBV7-2|TRBJ1-3|NA
CASSRGLGNTIYF
TGTGCCAGCAGCAGGGGGCTTGGAAACACCATATATTTT
>NA|TRBV5-6|TRBJ2-6|few
CASLPFPGANVLTF
TGTGCCAGCCTTCCTTTCCCTGGGGCCAACGTCCTGACTTTC
>NA|TRBV5-5|TRBJ2-3|NA
CASSLGPNPDTQYF
TGTGCCAGCAGCTTGGGGCCAAACCCAGATACGCAGTATTTT
>TRBD2|TRBV11-2|TRBJ2-2|NA
CASSSSSGGRFTGELFF
TGTGCCAGCAGCTCATCTAGCGGGGGGAGGTTCACCGGGGAGCTGTTTTTT
>NA|TRBV15|TRBJ2-2|many
CATSRDANTGELFF
TGTGCCACCAGCAGAGATGCGAACACCGGGGAGCTGTTTTTT
>TRBD2|TRBV5-4|TRBJ2-5|few
CASSPKPGGLLGGETQYF
TGTGCCAGCAGTCCCAAGCCCGGGGGGTTGTTGGGGGGAGAGACCCAGTACTTC
>NA|TRBV5-1|TRBJ2-2|NA
CASSLGGLVTTGELFF
TGCGCCAGCAGCTTGGGGGGGCTTGTAACCACCGGGGAGCTGTTTTTT
>NA|TRBV9|TRBJ2-5|few
CASNRQPQETQYF
TGTGCCAGCAACCGACAGCCGCAAGAGACCCAGTACTTC
>NA|TRBV5-1|TRBJ2-1|many
CASSNPGGSYNEQFF
TGCGCCAGCTCGAACCCAGGCGGATCCTACAATGAGCAGTTCTTC
>NA|TRBV28|TRBJ2-5|many
CASSRATETQYF
TGTGCCAGCAGCCGGGCTACAGAGACCCAGTACTTC
>NA|TRBV6-2/TRBV6-3|TRBJ2-6|few
CASTPQGIGANVLTF
TGTGCCAGTACTCCACAGGGTATTGGGGCCAACGTCCTGACTTTC
>NA|TRBV7-8|TRBJ1-5|few
CASSFGGNQPQHF
TGTGCCAGCAGCTTTGGTGGCAATCAGCCCCAGCATTTT
>NA|TRBV20-1|TRBJ1-5|NA
CSAGRGGNQPQHF
TGCAGTGCTGGGCGGGGTGGCAATCAGCCCCAGCATTTT
>NA|TRBV24-1|TRBJ1-3|few
CATQEGSGNTIYF
TGTGCCACCCAGGAGGGGTCTGGAAACACCATATATTTT
>NA|TRBV5-1|TRBJ1-4|few
CASSRDIKEKLFF
TGCGCCAGCAGCCGGGACATTAAGGAAAAACTGTTTTTT
>NA|TRBV12-3/TRBV12-4|TRBJ1-4|few
CASSSPAGGEKLFF
TGTGCCAGCAGTTCGCCGGCAGGCGGTGAAAAACTGTTTTTT
>NA|TRBV20-1|TRBJ2-3|few
CSARDGPDTQYF
TGCAGTGCTAGGGATGGGCCAGATACGCAGTATTTT
>TRBD1|TRBV7-2|TRBJ1-4|NA
CASSPRQGREKLFF
TGTGCCAGCAGCCCAAGACAGGGCCGAGAAAAACTGTTTTTT
>TRBD1|TRBV7-2|TRBJ1-4|many
CASSLRRQGALTNEKLFF
TGTGCCAGCAGCTTAAGGAGACAGGGGGCGCTTACTAATGAAAAACTGTTTTTT
>NA|TRBV5-1|TRBJ2-5|few
CASSLAGGVRETQYF
TGCGCCAGCAGCTTGGCGGGTGGGGTTCGTGAGACCCAGTACTTC
>TRBD1|TRBV5-1|TRBJ1-4|few
CASSTGTDINEKLFF
TGCGCCAGCAGCACCGGGACAGATATAAATGAAAAACTGTTTTTT
>TRBD2|TRBV4-3|TRBJ2-5|many
CASSQDLAGLETQYF
TGCGCCAGCAGCCAAGACCTAGCGGGGTTGGAGACCCAGTACTTC
>TRBD2|TRBV4-2|TRBJ2-3|few
CASSQAPSSGAGDTQYF
TGTGCCAGCAGCCAAGCGCCTTCGAGCGGGGCCGGAGATACGCAGTATTTT
>TRBD2|TRBV12-5|TRBJ2-5|many
CASGRGLAGQTQYF
TGTGCTAGTGGCCGAGGACTAGCGGGACAGACCCAGTACTTC
>TRBD1|TRBV20-1|TRBJ1-2|NA
CSARGQGSYTF
TGCAGTGCTAGAGGACAGGGAAGCTACACCTTC
>TRBD1|TRBV6-5|TRBJ1-1|few
CASRVTGGSGWVTEAFF
TGTGCCAGCAGAGTGACAGGGGGCTCGGGTTGGGTCACTGAAGCTTTCTTT
>NA|TRBV2|TRBJ2-3|few
CASSFPRGHTQYF
TGTGCCAGCAGCTTCCCGCGGGGGCATACGCAGTATTTT
>NA|TRBV6-5|TRBJ1-6|many
CASGMDTTPASPLHF
TGTGCCAGCGGGATGGACACAACACCCGCATCACCCCTCCACTTT
>NA|TRBV4-3|TRBJ1-4|NA
CASSQVAYRDGEKLFF
TGCGCCAGCAGCCAAGTAGCGTACAGGGATGGGGAAAAACTGTTTTTT
>NA|TRBV7-6|TRBJ1-2|few
CASSQSSGDGYTF
TGTGCCAGCAGCCAATCGTCAGGGGATGGCTACACCTTC
>NA|TRBV6-6|TRBJ2-7|NA
CASSYGGRSYEQYF
TGTGCCAGCAGTTATGGCGGGCGCTCCTACGAGCAGTACTTC
>NA|TRBV7-6|TRBJ1-2|NA
CASSLEKGNGYTF
TGTGCCAGCAGCTTAGAGAAGGGTAATGGCTACACCTTC
>TRBD1|TRBV11-3|TRBJ2-3|few
CASSRGQGIDTQYF
TGTGCCAGCAGCCGAGGACAGGGAATAGATACGCAGTATTTT